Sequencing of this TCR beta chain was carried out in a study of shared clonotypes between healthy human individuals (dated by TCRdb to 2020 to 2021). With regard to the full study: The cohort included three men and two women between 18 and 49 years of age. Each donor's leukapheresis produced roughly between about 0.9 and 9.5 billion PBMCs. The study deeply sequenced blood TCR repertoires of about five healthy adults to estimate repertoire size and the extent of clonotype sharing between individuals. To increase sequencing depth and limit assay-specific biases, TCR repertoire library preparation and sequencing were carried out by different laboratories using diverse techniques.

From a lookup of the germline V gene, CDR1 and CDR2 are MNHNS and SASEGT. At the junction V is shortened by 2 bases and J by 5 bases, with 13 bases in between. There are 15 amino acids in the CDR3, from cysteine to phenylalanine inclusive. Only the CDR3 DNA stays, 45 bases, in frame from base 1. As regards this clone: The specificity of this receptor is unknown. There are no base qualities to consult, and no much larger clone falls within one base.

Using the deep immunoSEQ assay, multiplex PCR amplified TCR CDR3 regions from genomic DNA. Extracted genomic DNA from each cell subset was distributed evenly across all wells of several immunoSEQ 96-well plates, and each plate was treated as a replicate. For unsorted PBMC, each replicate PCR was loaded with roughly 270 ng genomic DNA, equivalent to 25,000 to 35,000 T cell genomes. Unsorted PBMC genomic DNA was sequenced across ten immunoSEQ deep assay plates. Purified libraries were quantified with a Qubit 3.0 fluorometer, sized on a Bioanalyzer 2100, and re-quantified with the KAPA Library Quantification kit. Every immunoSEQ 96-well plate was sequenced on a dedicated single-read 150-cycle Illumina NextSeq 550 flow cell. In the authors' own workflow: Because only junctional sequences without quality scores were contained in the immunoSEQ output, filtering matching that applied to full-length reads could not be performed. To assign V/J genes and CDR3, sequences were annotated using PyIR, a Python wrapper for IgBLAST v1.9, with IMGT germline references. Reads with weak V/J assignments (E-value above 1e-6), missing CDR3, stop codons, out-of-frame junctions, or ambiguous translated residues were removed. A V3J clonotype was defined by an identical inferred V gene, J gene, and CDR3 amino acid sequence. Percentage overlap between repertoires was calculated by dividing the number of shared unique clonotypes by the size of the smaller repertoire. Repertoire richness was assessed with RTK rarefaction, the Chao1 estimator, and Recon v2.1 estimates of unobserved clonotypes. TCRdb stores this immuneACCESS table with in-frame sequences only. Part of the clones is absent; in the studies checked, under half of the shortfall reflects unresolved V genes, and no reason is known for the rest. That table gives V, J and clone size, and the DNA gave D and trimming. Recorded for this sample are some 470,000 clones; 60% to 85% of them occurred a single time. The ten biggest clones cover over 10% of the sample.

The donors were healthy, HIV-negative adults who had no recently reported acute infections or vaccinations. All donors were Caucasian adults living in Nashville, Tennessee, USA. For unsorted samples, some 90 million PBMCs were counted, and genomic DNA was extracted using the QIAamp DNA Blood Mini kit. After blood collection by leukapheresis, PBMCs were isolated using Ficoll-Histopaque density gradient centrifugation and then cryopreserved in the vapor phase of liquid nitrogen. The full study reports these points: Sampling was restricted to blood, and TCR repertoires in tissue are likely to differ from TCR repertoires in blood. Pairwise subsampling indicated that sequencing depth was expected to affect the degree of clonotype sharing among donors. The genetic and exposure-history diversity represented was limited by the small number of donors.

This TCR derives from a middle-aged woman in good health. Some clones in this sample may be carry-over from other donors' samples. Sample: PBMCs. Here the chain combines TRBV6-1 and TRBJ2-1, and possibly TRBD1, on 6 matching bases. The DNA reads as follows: TGTGCCAGCAGTGAACAGGGGCAGATTCACAATGAGCAGTTCTTC. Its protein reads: CASSEQGQIHNEQFF.